The 11 T cell receptor beta chains in this list originate from one sample, sequenced in a study of cytotoxic CD8 clonotypes in ibrutinib-treated CLL. TCRdb's table, derived via immunoSEQ multiplex PCR, lists solely in-frame clones and lacks some. Altogether about 40,000 clones are present, 55% to 75% being singletons, with the ten largest covering roughly 9.1%. Sequencing was performed on PBMCs, taken at disease progression, from a patient treated with ibrutinib. The source of these receptors is a human donor with chronic lymphocytic leukemia.

CDR3: CAWSWGQEAFF. CDR3 DNA sequence: TGTGCCTGGAGCTGGGGACAGGAGGCTTTCTTT. The chain couples TRBV30 to TRBJ1-1; 8 nucleotides agree with TRBD1. The V segment lost 3 bases and the J segment 11 bases; nucleotides outside the gene matches: 5. The CDR3 covers 11 residues. Germline CDR1 reads GTSNPN; CDR2 reads SVGIG (reference sequence).

This chain connects TRBV25-1 to TRBJ2-7; perhaps D is TRBD1 or TRBD2 (5 bases each). The germline CDR1 and CDR2 sequences are MGHDK and SYGVNS. The CDR3 totals 14 residues. V was shortened by 3 bases and J by 5 bases, with 14 bases between the two germline ends. In DNA form, the CDR3 reads TGTGCCAGCAGTGATGAGGGGATAATTAACGAGCAGTACTTC. This gives the protein CASSDEGIINEQYF.

The gene calls are TRBV19 and TRBJ2-1, with D uncertain. The CDR3 runs to 16 residues. V lost 5 bases to trimming and J lost 3 bases, with 17 bases between them. CDR1 is LNHDA, CDR2 SQIVND, per germline (reference sequence). The DNA of the CDR3 is TGTGCCAGTAGTCCCCTTAGGCAGAGCCACTACAATGAGCAGTTCTTC. Protein: CASSPLRQSHYNEQFF.

This chain uses TRBV18 with TRBJ2-7; TRBD1 matches at 10 bases. The ends lost 1 base at V and 6 bases at J; junction bases unmatched: 0. CDR1 and CDR2 from the germline V gene are KGHSH and LQKENI. CDR3 length: 13 residues. Here the CDR3 DNA reads TGTGCCAGCTCACCACGGGACAGGGGCGAGCAGTACTTC. It codes for CASSPRDRGEQYF.

The chain employs TRBV7-9 and TRBJ1-2; tentative D call: TRBD1 (5 bases). With 1 base removed from V and 4 bases from J, the gap between germline ends came to 22 bases. CDR1 is SEHNR and CDR2 is FQNEAQ in the germline V gene (reference sequence). This CDR3 has 18 residues. The chain's CDR3 is CASSLDSGTSPVVYGYTF. The CDR3 DNA follows: TGTGCCAGCAGCTTAGACTCCGGGACTTCCCCTGTTGTCTATGGCTACACCTTC.

This clone is termed medium-sized (0.01 to 0.1%). This chain uses TRBV7-9 with TRBJ2-2, with 7 bases identical to TRBD1. Germline V gene sequence: CDR1 SEHNR, CDR2 FQNEAQ (reference sequence). The trim removed 11 bases at V and 1 base at J, leaving 10 bases unmatched. This CDR3 contains 15 residues. The CDR3 is CAGQEAGGNTGELFF. The CDR3 nucleotides are TGTGCCGGCCAGGAGGCAGGGGGGAACACCGGGGAGCTGTTTTTT.

The chain links TRBV6-4 to TRBJ1-1, with 8 positions matching TRBD1. Looked up from germline, CDR1 is MRHNA and CDR2 is SNTAGT. J lost 4 bases, V lost 4 bases, and 2 bases had no gene match. The CDR3 extends over 13 amino acids. For the CDR3, the DNA is TGTGCCAGCAGTGCTACAGGGGGCACTGAAGCTTTCTTT. Amino acid sequence: CASSATGGTEAFF.

The chain joins TRBV10-3 to TRBJ2-1; 11 nucleotides align to TRBD2. The CDR3 consists of 14 residues. Germline V gene lookup returns CDR1 ENHRY and CDR2 SYGVKD. V gave up 8 bases and J gave up 6 bases; unmatched junction bases: 6. The CDR3 DNA follows: TGTGCCATCTACCCCGGGACTAGCGGCAATGAGCAGTTCTTC. It translates to CAIYPGTSGNEQFF.

The chain joins TRBV28 to TRBJ1-2; 7 positions match TRBD1. This CDR3 spans 12 amino acids. Germline values: CDR1 MDHEN, CDR2 SYDVKM. With V trimmed by 5 bases and J by 7 bases, 4 bases remained unmatched. CDR3 sequence: CASSDSGGGYTF. The DNA of the CDR3 is TGTGCCAGCAGTGACTCAGGGGGTGGCTACACCTTC.

This clone was detected only once. The chain carries TRBV18 and TRBJ2-5; D is uncertain. The CDR3 contains 15 residues. With 1 base removed from V and 7 bases from J, the gap between germline ends came to 16 bases. From germline, CDR1 is KGHSH and CDR2 LQKENI. The CDR3 spells CASSPQESAKGTQYF. CDR3 nucleotide sequence: TGTGCCAGCTCACCACAGGAATCGGCTAAGGGGACCCAGTACTTC.

This clone was detected a few times. J is TRBJ1-2 and V is TRBV6-1, with D perhaps TRBD1 (5 bases). V lost 0 bases and J 7 bases, leaving 21 bases between the germline ends. Per the germline V gene, CDR1 is MNHNS and CDR2 is SASEGT. The CDR3 runs 17 residues. The CDR3 protein is CASSEALRGRPGAGYTF. The CDR3 DNA follows: TGTGCCAGCAGTGAAGCGCTTAGGGGACGTCCGGGAGCTGGCTACACCTTC.